The 21 T cell receptor beta chains reported below all come from one sample, sequenced in a study of blood T cell repertoires in COVID-19. Generated by immunoSEQ multiplex PCR, the TCRdb table keeps only in-frame clones and is missing some. The data contain 40,000 to 60,000 clones, around 68% of them singletons. The sample consisted of peripheral blood. Every receptor here comes from a woman between 65 and 79 years old with acute or convalescent COVID-19.

In this sample, this clone turned up once. In DNA, the CDR3 is TGTGCCAGTAGGTGGGGGCGTACCGGGGAGCTGTTTTTT. It yields the protein CASRWGRTGELFF. The chain is built from TRBV19 and TRBJ2-2; TRBD1 might be the D (6 bases). Germline CDR1 reads LNHDA; CDR2 reads SQIVND (reference sequence). CDR3 size: 13 residues. The V end was cut by 6 bases, the J end by 5 bases, with 10 bases between.

The chain has TRBV29-1 and TRBJ1-1; D uncertain. The CDR3 totals 13 residues. From germline, CDR1 is SQVTM and CDR2 ANQGSEA. With 1 base removed from V and 3 bases from J, the gap between germline ends came to 9 bases. CDR3 residues: CSVEAQHYTEAFF. Here the CDR3 DNA reads TGCAGCGTTGAAGCACAGCATTACACTGAAGCTTTCTTT.

The CDR3 region is CASSQRGTGELFF. CDR3 bases: TGTGCCAGCAGTCAGCGGGGCACCGGGGAGCTGTTTTTT. The J gene is TRBJ2-2, the V gene TRBV6-4; 7 bases match TRBD2. The junction had 1 base not matched to a gene; V was cut back by 5 bases and J by 4 bases. The CDR3 totals 13 residues. Germline values: CDR1 MRHNA, CDR2 SNTAGT.

The V gene is TRBV12-3 or TRBV12-4, the J gene TRBJ1-3; D not certain. The CDR3 runs 13 residues. V was cut by 8 bases and J by 0 bases, with 8 bases left in between. The CDR3 region is CASQANSGNTIYF. In DNA, the CDR3 is TGTGCCAGCCAAGCGAACTCTGGAAACACCATATATTTT.

The gene calls are TRBV19 and TRBJ2-1; TRBD2 matches 11 bases. Germline V gene sequence: CDR1 LNHDA, CDR2 SQIVND (reference sequence). The CDR3 runs 17 residues. V lost 5 bases and J lost 2; bases outside the gene matches: 8. The CDR3 bases are TGTGCCAGTAGTCGAACTAGCGGGAGCCTAGCCTACAATGAGCAGTTCTTC. It specifies CASSRTSGSLAYNEQFF.

J is TRBJ2-1 and V is TRBV2; no definite D call. The CDR3 loop spans 11 amino acids. The V gene lost 5 bases and the J gene lost 8 bases, with 7 bases spanning the gap. The germline V gene encodes CDR1 SNHLY and CDR2 FYNNEI. The CDR3 nucleotides read TGTGCCAGCAGTCATTTTGATGAGCAGTTCTTC. As protein: CASSHFDEQFF.

The V call is TRBV7-9, the J call TRBJ2-7, with TRBD1 matching 7 bases. The V and J ends lost 4 bases and 1 base, in that order; junction bases with no gene match: 4. This CDR3 has 14 amino acids. Germline V gene data show CDR1 as SEHNR and CDR2 as FQNEAQ (reference sequence). CDR3: CASSSGTESYEQYF. The DNA for the CDR3 is TGTGCCAGCAGCTCCGGGACAGAATCCTACGAGCAGTACTTC.

The rearrangement uses TRBV4-1 and TRBJ2-3; D may be TRBD2 (7 bases). CDR3 size: 20 residues. V lost 4 bases, J lost 5 bases, and 31 bases lay in between. The germline V gene has CDR1 MGHRA and CDR2 YSYEKL. The CDR3 loop is CASSPQWGGMRGAFKDTQYF. The CDR3 nucleotides read TGCGCCAGCAGCCCCCAATGGGGGGGGATGAGGGGGGCTTTCAAAGATACGCAGTATTTT.

The genes are TRBV10-2 and TRBJ1-1; 7 nucleotides agree with TRBD1. The germline V gene encodes CDR1 WSHSY and CDR2 SAAADI. This CDR3 contains 15 residues. V was clipped by 6 bases and J by 0 bases; unmatched bases: 7. This CDR3 reads CASSKTGYMNTEAFF. The CDR3 DNA follows: TGCGCCAGCAGCAAGACAGGGTACATGAACACTGAAGCTTTCTTT.

This clone has a handful of counts. This chain connects TRBV29-1 to TRBJ2-2; the D gene is possibly TRBD2 (6 bases). The V end lost 6 bases, the J end lost 9 bases, and 14 bases lay between the germline ends. CDR3 length: 12 amino acids. CDR1 and CDR2 (germline): SQVTM, ANQGSEA. CDR3 sequence reads: CSVAGGSRELFF. As DNA, the CDR3 is TGCAGCGTGGCCGGGGGAAGTCGGGAGCTGTTTTTT.

The table lists this clone with a few counts. J is TRBJ1-6 and V is TRBV7-9, with 7 bases that match TRBD1. CDR1 SEHNR and CDR2 FQNEAQ come from the germline V gene (reference sequence). The CDR3 runs to 15 residues. Losses at the gene ends were 5 bases for V and 8 bases for J; bases not matched to a gene: 9. CDR3 protein: CASSTETGMHSPLHF. CDR3 nucleotide sequence: TGTGCCAGCAGCACAGAGACAGGGATGCATTCACCCCTCCACTTT.

The gene calls are TRBV5-1 and TRBJ2-3; 13 positions agree with TRBD2. CDR3 length equals 19 residues. V lost 4 bases, J lost 0 bases, and 11 bases stayed unmatched. Germline CDR1 SGHRS, CDR2 YFSETQ. DNA for the CDR3: TGCGCCAGCAGCCCCCGACCCGGGACTAGCGGGGTGAGCACAGATACGCAGTATTTT. This encodes CASSPRPGTSGVSTDTQYF.

The chain has TRBV6-5 and TRBJ1-2; TRBD1 aligns across 8 bases. The CDR3 is made up of 15 amino acids. Germline V gene lookup returns CDR1 MNHEY and CDR2 SVGAGI. V dropped 7 bases and J dropped 3; count of bases not matched to a gene: 10. This chain's CDR3 is CASNRGGVSDYGYTF. For the CDR3, the DNA is TGTGCCAGCAACAGGGGGGGGGTGAGCGACTATGGCTACACCTTC.

In its sample, this clone was seen a few times. This chain links TRBV9 with TRBJ2-4, with D unresolved. Germline assignment: CDR1 SGDLS and CDR2 YYNGEE. CDR3 length equals 13 residues. Trimming pared 0 bases from V and 7 bases from J, leaving 8 bases between. CDR3 loop: CASSVDAGNIQYF. The CDR3 bases are TGTGCCAGCAGCGTAGATGCTGGCAACATTCAGTACTTC.

This chain connects TRBV5-1 to TRBJ2-7; tentative D call: TRBD2 (5 bases). The V end was cut by 4 bases, the J end by 2 bases, with 13 bases between. The CDR3 has 14 amino acids. CDR1 and CDR2 (germline): SGHRS, YFSETQ. The CDR3 loop is CASSPRGQTYEQYF. As DNA, the CDR3 is TGCGCCAGCAGCCCCCGAGGGCAGACCTACGAGCAGTACTTC.

The chain is built from TRBV2 and TRBJ2-7; 7 bases agree with TRBD2. This CDR3 contains 14 residues. Trimming removed 3 bases from V and 2 bases from J; junction bases left unmatched: 4. Germline V gene sequence: CDR1 SNHLY, CDR2 FYNNEI. The CDR3 bases are TGTGCCAGCAGTGAGCCTAGCGGCCCCTACGAGCAGTACTTC. Protein sequence: CASSEPSGPYEQYF.

The chain combines TRBV28 with TRBJ2-7; weak D call: TRBD2 (7 bases). Germline V gene sequence: CDR1 MDHEN, CDR2 SYDVKM. The CDR3 spans 17 residues. V was trimmed by 7 bases and J by 1 base, leaving 23 bases between them. The CDR3 DNA sequence: TGTGCCAGCATCATGAGGGGGGGGCTGATGGAGTCCTACGAGCAGTACTTC. It codes for CASIMRGGLMESYEQYF.

This clone was observed a few times. The chain links TRBV15 to TRBJ1-5; D is unclear. The germline gives CDR1 LNHNV, CDR2 YYDKDF (reference sequence). Trimming removed 5 bases at V and 2 bases at J, with 10 bases between. CDR3 length equals 14 residues. CDR3 residues: CATSLSAGNQPQHF. The CDR3 DNA follows: TGTGCCACCAGCCTGTCCGCGGGCAATCAGCCCCAGCATTTT.

The rearrangement uses TRBV5-4 and TRBJ2-2, with TRBD2 matching over 8 bases. The germline gives CDR1 SGHNT, CDR2 YYREEE (reference sequence). The length of the CDR3 is 17 residues. V lost 2 bases to trimming and J lost 4 bases; unmatched junction nucleotides: 10. CDR3 coding DNA: TGTGCCAGCAGCTTAGCGGAGCGGGGGTTGGGCACCGGGGAGCTGTTTTTT. Protein sequence: CASSLAERGLGTGELFF.

This clone was counted a few times. This chain joins TRBV6-2 or TRBV6-3 and TRBJ2-3, with 11 bases matching TRBD2. With 6 bases clipped from V and 0 bases from J, the junction kept 5 bases outside the gene matches. Germline CDR1 is MNHEY and CDR2 is SVGEGT. The CDR3 is 16 amino acids. The CDR3, as DNA: TGTGCCAGCAGCCAGGGACTAGCGGCTAGCACAGATACGCAGTATTTT. Its translation: CASSQGLAASTDTQYF.

This clone was observed a handful of times. This chain uses TRBV5-1 with TRBJ2-5; TRBD2 matches 7 bases. The CDR3 length is 15 residues. The V and J ends lost 4 bases and 0 bases, in that order; junction bases with no gene match: 6. Germline values: CDR1 SGHRS, CDR2 YFSETQ. The DNA for the CDR3 is TGCGCCAGCAGCCCTCGGGGAGGGGACCAAGAGACCCAGTACTTC. It encodes CASSPRGGDQETQYF.